This is a list of T cell receptor beta chains from one sample in a study of shared clonotypes between healthy human individuals. Data came from immunoSEQ multiplex PCR; TCRdb stores just in-frame clones and leaves some out. The data show 1.5 million to 2.5 million clones, about 95% seen once. The sample comprised naive CD8+ T cells sorted from blood. The origin of the receptors is a man aged 18 to 30 in good health. Each CDR3 is given with its conserved first and last residue. D genes are given only for firm matches.

TRBV28	TRBD2	TRBJ2-7	TGTGCCAGCAGCTTGGCGGGGGACGAGCAGTACTTC	CASSLAGDEQYF
TRBV4-1	.	TRBJ1-2	TGCGCCAGCAGCCAAGAAATAGCAGGGTCCCTGGCAAATGGCTACACCTTC	CASSQEIAGSLANGYTF
TRBV2	.	TRBJ2-3	TGTGCCAGCAGGAGGGAGGAAGATACGCAGTATTTT	CASRREEDTQYF
TRBV5-6	.	TRBJ1-2	TGTGCCAGCAGCCCCGGGAACATTTATGGCTACACCTTC	CASSPGNIYGYTF
TRBV6-5	TRBD2	TRBJ2-3	TGTGCCAGCAGCCTGACTAGCGGGAGCACAGATACGCAGTATTTT	CASSLTSGSTDTQYF
TRBV11-2	.	TRBJ2-5	TGTGCCAGCAGCTCAGTCAGTGAGACCCAGTACTTC	CASSSVSETQYF
TRBV7-9	.	TRBJ2-7	TGTGCCAGCAGAAGGGACTTATCCTACGAGCAGTACTTC	CASRRDLSYEQYF
TRBV7-9	.	TRBJ1-2	TGTGCCAGCAGCTTGGGTGCCCTCAGGGGAGATGGCTATGGCTACACCTTC	CASSLGALRGDGYGYTF
TRBV27	.	TRBJ2-7	TGTGCCAGCAGTCCCCAGCAGGAGAGGTGGTACGAGCAGTACTTC	CASSPQQERWYEQYF
TRBV19	TRBD1	TRBJ2-5	TGTGCCAGTAGTATAGGTCCAGGGGGACAAGAGACCCAGTACTTC	CASSIGPGGQETQYF
TRBV5-6	.	TRBJ2-7	TGTGCCAGCAGTCCATGGGGCTACGAGCAGTACTTC	CASSPWGYEQYF
TRBV7-7	.	TRBJ2-7	TGTGCTAGCAGCTTAGGAGGGAACTACGAGCAGTACTTC	CASSLGGNYEQYF
TRBV4-1	.	TRBJ1-6	TGCGCCAGCAGCCAAGATGGGGGGGATGAAAATTCACCCCTCCACTTT	CASSQDGGDENSPLHF
TRBV7-2	.	TRBJ2-3	TGTGCCAGCAGCTCCGACACCTCTAGCACAGATACGCAGTATTTT	CASSSDTSSTDTQYF
TRBV27	TRBD1	TRBJ1-5	TGTGCCAGCAGTTTATTCGGGGACAGGGTAGCAGGGCAGCCCCAGCATTTT	CASSLFGDRVAGQPQHF
TRBV4-3	TRBD1	TRBJ1-1	TGCGCCAGCAGCCCCGGCAGGGACAGGGTGAACACTGAAGCTTTCTTT	CASSPGRDRVNTEAFF
TRBV29-1	TRBD2	TRBJ2-1	TGCAGCGTTGAGGGCGGGGGGACGGTCTACAATGAGCAGTTCTTC	CSVEGGGTVYNEQFF
TRBV28	.	TRBJ2-7	TGTGCCAGCAGTTTTGGTGGCCCTGCCTACGAGCAGTACTTC	CASSFGGPAYEQYF
TRBV28	.	TRBJ2-7	TGTGCCAGCAACCTTGCGGGCGGCAATTACGAGCAGTACTTC	CASNLAGGNYEQYF
TRBV5-4	.	TRBJ2-7	TGTGCCAGCAGCTTGGGGGCGGGCGCAACCTACGAGCAGTACTTC	CASSLGAGATYEQYF
TRBV5-5	TRBD1	TRBJ1-3	TGTGCCAGCAGCTTGGAGTTGACAGGGCTCGGAAACACCATATATTTT	CASSLELTGLGNTIYF
TRBV7-2	.	TRBJ2-3	TGTGCCAGCAGCTTAGGGACGGCTAGCACAGATACGCAGTATTTT	CASSLGTASTDTQYF
TRBV13	.	TRBJ2-2	TGTGCCAGCAGCCTCTCTACCGGGGAGCTGTTTTTT	CASSLSTGELFF
TRBV29-1	.	TRBJ2-1	TGCAGCGTTGAAGGGCTGACCTACAATGAGCAGTTCTTC	CSVEGLTYNEQFF
TRBV7-6	.	TRBJ2-7	TGTGCCAGCAGCGACACCGGGGGTGCAGCGCGGTTCGAGCAGTACTTC	CASSDTGGAARFEQYF
TRBV4-3	TRBD1	TRBJ2-7	TGCGCCAGCAGCCCATTGACAGGGGCCTCCTACGAGCAGTACTTC	CASSPLTGASYEQYF
TRBV7-8	.	TRBJ1-4	TGTGCCAGCAGCTCACTTCTAGCAGGGGAGATTTACGAAAAACTGTTTTTT	CASSSLLAGEIYEKLFF
TRBV9	TRBD2	TRBJ2-1	TGTGCCAGCAGTGTATCCAGCGGGATCAACAATGAGCAGTTCTTC	CASSVSSGINNEQFF
TRBV6-5	.	TRBJ1-2	TGTGCCAGCAGTGAAAGACAGCCCTATGGCTACACCTTC	CASSERQPYGYTF